This TCR beta chain was recorded in a study of OX40 agonist ivuxolimab in advanced cancers. In the study overall: From roughly 20 to 85 years was the age range, with a mean of around 56 years, and about 83% were male. Allowance was made for prior anti-PD-1, anti-PD-L1 or anti-CTLA-4 therapy, and roughly 39% had some.

Blood samples were obtained at baseline, cycle 4 day 1, and cycle 7 day 1. Study observations and caveats: Clonal expansion was seen in CD4+ and CD8+ blood T cells by week 6 at 0.1 to 3.0 mg/kg.

Sequencing was performed with immunoSEQ multiplex PCR; in TCRdb, only in-frame clones are kept and a portion is missing. This sample has about 30,000 clones, with roughly nine tenths found just once. This clone has a handful of counts. Its antigen is not identified. Sequencing was performed on CD4+ or CD8+ T cells sorted from blood, taken in a trial of the OX40 agonist ivuxolimab. This clonotype was obtained from an adult with an advanced solid tumor such as melanoma, head and neck, liver or kidney cancer.

The CDR3 nucleotides read TGTGCCAGTAGTCGGGACTCCACGAATCAGCCCCAGCATTTT. Protein: CASSRDSTNQPQHF. This rearrangement joins TRBV19 to TRBJ1-5, with a tentative D call TRBD1 (5 bases). V was shortened by 5 bases and J by 4 bases, with 12 bases between the two germline ends. Germline assignment: CDR1 LNHDA and CDR2 SQIVND (reference sequence). The CDR3 contains 14 residues.